The 15 T cell receptor beta chains in this list originate from one sample, sequenced in a study of cytomegalovirus exposure and HLA in healthy donors. Primers for the PCR totalled 60 Vbeta and 13 Jbeta. The data were produced by immunoSEQ multiplex PCR, yet TCRdb's version contains in-frame clones alone and is incomplete. The sample records 60,000 to 90,000 clones, about 70% being singletons. Input material: PBMCs. The receptor set was obtained from a woman between 50 and 59 years old in good health and CMV-seropositive.

This clone was seen more than once but under ten times. This rearrangement joins TRBV25-1 to TRBJ1-4; D remains unclear. This CDR3 has 14 amino acids. The V gene's germline CDR1 is MGHDK and CDR2 SYGVNS. V lost 3 bases to trimming and J lost 0 bases, with 5 bases between them. The CDR3 region has the DNA TGTGCCAGCAGTGACCCAGCAACTAATGAAAAACTGTTTTTT. Protein sequence: CASSDPATNEKLFF.

The J gene is TRBJ2-3, the V gene TRBV6-4, with a possible D match to TRBD1 (5 bases). This CDR3 region has 14 residues. V lost 3 bases, J lost 3 bases, and 10 bases lay in between. Looked up from germline, CDR1 is MRHNA and CDR2 is SNTAGT. In nucleotides, the CDR3 is TGTGCCAGCAGTGAGGCAGGGCTGACAGATACGCAGTATTTT. The encoded protein is CASSEAGLTDTQYF.

J is TRBJ2-5 and V is TRBV4-1; 9 nucleotides align to TRBD1. The V gene end was trimmed by 3 bases and the J gene end by 2 bases; junction bases not matched to a gene: 4. CDR3 length equals 15 residues. Germline CDR1 MGHRA, CDR2 YSYEKL. The CDR3 DNA reads TGCGCCAGCAGCCAGCCCGGACAGGGGCAAGAGACCCAGTACTTC. Translated: CASSQPGQGQETQYF.

The J gene is TRBJ2-1, the V gene TRBV6-6; 11 nucleotides align to TRBD2. From germline, CDR1 is MNHNY and CDR2 SVGAGI (reference sequence). CDR3 length: 16 amino acids. V was pared by 4 bases and J by 7 bases, with 9 bases of the junction left unmatched. The CDR3 DNA follows: TGTGCCAGCAGTTCTCCTAGCGGGAGGCCGGGGAATGAGCAGTTCTTC. Its protein is CASSSPSGRPGNEQFF.

This chain links TRBV5-1 with TRBJ1-1, with a possible D match to TRBD1 (5 bases). V was shortened by 4 bases and J by 0 bases, with 13 bases between the two germline ends. Germline CDR1 SGHRS, CDR2 YFSETQ. The CDR3 loop spans 15 amino acids. CDR3 sequence reads: CASSPPQGMNTEAFF. The CDR3 region has the DNA TGCGCCAGCAGCCCACCCCAGGGCATGAACACTGAAGCTTTCTTT.

The chain has TRBV7-9 and TRBJ2-7, with 11 bases identical to TRBD2. Germline CDR1 SEHNR, CDR2 FQNEAQ (reference sequence). Unmatched junction bases numbered 11, after V lost 5 bases and J lost 2 bases. The CDR3 is 17 amino acids. Here the CDR3 DNA reads TGTGCCAGCAGCCAGACTAGAGGGACTAGCGGAACCTACGAGCAGTACTTC. It is translated as CASSQTRGTSGTYEQYF. The full variable domain, its missing parts supplied by reference TRBV7-9 and TRBJ2-7, is DTGVSQNPRHKITKRGQNVTFRCDPISEHNRLYWYRQTLGQGPEFLTYFQNEAQLEKSRLLSDRFSAERPKGSFSTLEIQRTEQGDSAMYLCASSQTRGTSGTYEQYFGPGTRLTVT.

This clone was counted a single time. The chain is built from TRBV5-6 and TRBJ1-2; 8 bases align to TRBD1. Germline loops: CDR1 SGHDT, CDR2 YYEEEE. The CDR3 runs to 13 residues. With 3 bases clipped from V and 8 bases from J, the junction kept 6 bases outside the gene matches. CDR3 protein: CASSSTGVEGYTF. The CDR3 nucleotides read TGTGCCAGCAGCTCGACAGGGGTTGAGGGCTACACCTTC.

V usage is TRBV6-5 and J usage is TRBJ1-4; D remains ambiguous. Trimming stripped 0 bases from V and 7 bases from J, with 12 bases between. The CDR3 consists of 15 residues. The germline V gene has CDR1 MNHEY and CDR2 SVGAGI. The CDR3 loop is CASSYSRGAREKLFF. CDR3 nucleotides: TGTGCCAGCAGTTACTCGCGGGGTGCGCGTGAAAAACTGTTTTTT.

In its sample, this clone was seen a few times. This chain joins TRBV18 and TRBJ1-1, with 10 bases fitting TRBD1. In germline, CDR1 is KGHSH, CDR2 LQKENI. V shed 2 bases and J 4 bases; nucleotides not matched to a gene: 4. This CDR3 is 15 amino acids long. The CDR3 reads CASSPRTGGFTEAFF. The DNA for the CDR3 is TGTGCCAGCTCACCAAGGACAGGGGGTTTCACTGAAGCTTTCTTT.

Points on this clone: At one of its ends the junction is not consistent with the germline gene, which may arise from a read error. The rearrangement joins TRBV5-5 to TRBJ1-6; D might be TRBD1 (5 bases). Germline assignment: CDR1 SGHKS and CDR2 YYEKEE (reference sequence). The CDR3 has 17 amino acids. Written as DNA, the CDR3 is TGCGCCAGCAGCCAAGATCGATGGCAGGGTGTAGAGTCACCCCTCCACTTT. As protein: CASSQDRWQGVESPLHF.

The chain is built from TRBV29-1 and TRBJ2-2; 10 bases are a match to TRBD2. This CDR3 region has 16 residues. Looked up from germline, CDR1 is SQVTM and CDR2 is ANQGSEA. With 2 bases clipped from V and 7 bases from J, the junction kept 10 bases outside the gene matches. This CDR3 reads CSVELSGRAKDGELFF. The CDR3 coding sequence is TGCAGCGTTGAATTGAGCGGGAGGGCCAAAGACGGGGAGCTGTTTTTT.

The genes are TRBV5-1 and TRBJ2-7; D is possibly TRBD2 (5 bases). The CDR3 is 17 amino acids. The V end lost 0 bases, the J end lost 3 bases, and 19 bases lay between the germline ends. CDR1 is SGHRS, CDR2 YFSETQ, per germline. DNA of the CDR3: TGCGCCAGCAGCTTGGCCCAATCCTCGACGGGGTTCTACGAGCAGTACTTC. Translating it yields CASSLAQSSTGFYEQYF. Full variable domain (missing parts from reference TRBV5-1 and TRBJ2-7): KAGVTQTPRYLIKTRGQQVTLSCSPISGHRSVSWYQQTPGQGLQFLFEYFSETQRNKGNFPGRFSGRQFSNSRSEMNVSTLELGDSALYLCASSLAQSSTGFYEQYFGPGTRLTVT.

This clone was picked up one time. The V and J genes are TRBV5-1 and TRBJ2-1; TRBD2 agrees at 11 bases. Germline CDR1 SGHRS, CDR2 YFSETQ. The V gene end was trimmed by 4 bases and the J gene end by 3 bases; junction bases not matched to a gene: 6. This CDR3 has 16 amino acids. The CDR3 sequence is CASSPGGTSGYNEQFF. The CDR3 DNA is TGCGCCAGCAGCCCAGGTGGGACTAGCGGCTACAATGAGCAGTTCTTC.

The CDR3: CAAVGGGALGYTF. Here the CDR3 DNA reads TGTGCCGCCGTGGGAGGGGGGGCGCTTGGCTACACCTTC. The V call is TRBV6-1, the J call TRBJ1-2; TRBD1 might be the D (6 bases). CDR3 length equals 13 residues. Per germline, CDR1 MNHNS and CDR2 SASEGT. The V and J ends lost 11 bases and 7 bases respectively, with 20 bases between them.

The V gene is TRBV4-3, the J gene TRBJ2-7, with 9 bases that match TRBD1. V lost 4 bases, J lost 6 bases, and 7 bases stayed unmatched. CDR1 and CDR2 (germline): LGHNA, YSLEER. The CDR3 runs 14 residues. The CDR3 sequence: CASSPGDREGEQYF. The CDR3 DNA sequence: TGCGCCAGCAGCCCGGGGGACAGGGAGGGCGAGCAGTACTTC.